The rows below give T cell receptor beta chains drawn from one sample of a study of vaccination and CD4 T cells after COVID-19. TCRdb used MiXCR to reprocess the PCR reads, holding one entry per CDR3 protein. This sample has approximately 15,000 distinct CDR3 sequences, with over 55% found just once. These receptors lack a known antigen. The sample consisted of CD4+ T cells from blood, cultured in vitro. The receptors stem from a human donor who had recovered from COVID-19. CDR3s include the opening cysteine and the closing phenylalanine or tryptophan. Each record gives: J gene, V gene, D gene, clone size, CDR3 protein, CDR3 DNA. The D gene is left open where the match is weak. Rows may omit the clone size; those that give it use once, few, many or a size class.

j_gene: TRBJ1-2; v_gene: TRBV6-1; d_gene: TRBD1; abundance: few; CDR3aa: CASGATGVSYGYTF; CDR3nt: TGTGCCAGCGGAGCTACAGGGGTTTCCTATGGCTACACCTTC
j_gene: TRBJ1-5; v_gene: TRBV6-2/TRBV6-3; d_gene: NA; abundance: NA; CDR3aa: CASSRPPGNQPQHF; CDR3nt: TGTGCCAGCAGTCGACCCCCAGGGAATCAGCCCCAGCATTTT
j_gene: TRBJ1-1; v_gene: TRBV28; d_gene: NA; abundance: NA; CDR3aa: CASIWGGPMNTEAFF; CDR3nt: TGTGCCAGCATTTGGGGGGGACCCATGAACACTGAAGCTTTCTTT
j_gene: TRBJ1-5; v_gene: TRBV20-1; d_gene: NA; abundance: NA; CDR3aa: CSARDYMQGNQPQHF; CDR3nt: TGCAGTGCTAGAGATTATATGCAGGGCAATCAGCCCCAGCATTTT
j_gene: TRBJ1-5; v_gene: TRBV6-1; d_gene: NA; abundance: NA; CDR3aa: CASSVRPSQPQHF; CDR3nt: TGTGCCAGCAGTGTTAGGCCAAGCCAGCCCCAGCATTTT
j_gene: TRBJ1-5; v_gene: TRBV6-5; d_gene: NA; abundance: NA; CDR3aa: CASSYEGGRPQHF; CDR3nt: TGTGCCAGCAGTTACGAAGGGGGTCGGCCCCAGCATTTT
j_gene: TRBJ1-5; v_gene: TRBV20-1; d_gene: NA; abundance: NA; CDR3aa: CSARTFLMSNQPQHF; CDR3nt: TGCAGTGCTAGAACGTTCCTAATGAGCAATCAGCCCCAGCATTTT
j_gene: TRBJ1-5; v_gene: TRBV20-1; d_gene: NA; abundance: NA; CDR3aa: CSASRGNQPQHF; CDR3nt: TGCAGTGCTAGCAGGGGCAATCAGCCCCAGCATTTT
j_gene: TRBJ2-2; v_gene: TRBV20-1; d_gene: TRBD2; abundance: NA; CDR3aa: CSAFSGRSGELFF; CDR3nt: TGCAGTGCTTTTAGCGGGAGGTCCGGGGAGCTGTTTTTT
j_gene: TRBJ2-7; v_gene: TRBV20-1; d_gene: NA; abundance: NA; CDR3aa: CSAHVGGGYEQYF; CDR3nt: TGCAGTGCCCACGTCGGGGGTGGCTACGAGCAGTACTTC
j_gene: TRBJ1-1; v_gene: TRBV7-9; d_gene: NA; abundance: few; CDR3aa: CASSSAAGNTEAFF; CDR3nt: TGTGCCAGCAGCTCGGCCGCTGGGAACACTGAAGCTTTCTTT
j_gene: TRBJ1-5; v_gene: TRBV6-2/TRBV6-3; d_gene: NA; abundance: NA; CDR3aa: CASSYDGISPQHF; CDR3nt: TGTGCCAGCAGTTATGACGGGATTTCACCCCAGCATTTT
j_gene: TRBJ1-2; v_gene: TRBV7-9; d_gene: TRBD1; abundance: NA; CDR3aa: CASSLTGAIDYGYTF; CDR3nt: TGTGCCAGCAGCTTAACAGGGGCCATCGACTATGGCTACACCTTC
j_gene: TRBJ1-6; v_gene: TRBV7-2; d_gene: NA; abundance: NA; CDR3aa: CASSPKVVWSSYNSPLHF; CDR3nt: TGTGCCAGCAGCCCGAAAGTGGTGTGGAGCTCCTATAATTCACCCCTCCACTTT
j_gene: TRBJ1-2; v_gene: TRBV6-5; d_gene: NA; abundance: few; CDR3aa: CASSYSNARGHGYTF; CDR3nt: TGTGCCAGCAGTTACTCGAATGCGAGGGGCCATGGCTACACCTTC
j_gene: TRBJ1-2; v_gene: TRBV5-1; d_gene: NA; abundance: NA; CDR3aa: CASSTPGPQKSNYGYTF; CDR3nt: TGCGCCAGCAGCACGCCAGGCCCACAAAAGTCAAACTATGGCTACACCTTC
j_gene: TRBJ1-2; v_gene: TRBV4-1; d_gene: NA; abundance: NA; CDR3aa: CASSQLARVAGYTF; CDR3nt: TGCGCCAGCAGCCAACTAGCCAGGGTGGCTGGCTACACCTTC
j_gene: TRBJ2-3; v_gene: TRBV6-1; d_gene: NA; abundance: NA; CDR3aa: CASSPLATDTQYF; CDR3nt: TGTGCCAGCAGTCCACTAGCCACAGATACGCAGTATTTT